Following are 5 T cell receptor beta chains from one sample sequenced in a study of blood T cell repertoires in COVID-19 (TCRdb year 2020). Receptor libraries were prepared by the immunoSEQ multiplex PCR assay. TCRdb stores this immuneACCESS table with in-frame sequences only. Part of the clones is absent; in the studies checked, under half of the shortfall reflects unresolved V genes, and no reason is known for the rest. The sample includes about 98,000 clones, with 87% observed a single time. In total, the top ten clones hold about 5% of the sample. Sequencing was performed on peripheral blood. Receptor source: a man between 65 and 85 years old with acute or convalescent COVID-19.

V and J are TRBV10-3 and TRBJ1-3; the D is unclear. The CDR3 has 16 residues. Germline loops: CDR1 ENHRY, CDR2 SYGVKD. The V end was cut by 0 bases, the J end by 0 bases, with 9 bases between. The CDR3 DNA follows: TGTGCCATCAGTGAGTCCCCCACCGGCTCTGGAAACACCATATATTTT. Protein product: CAISESPTGSGNTIYF.

The chain employs TRBV6-5 and TRBJ2-5, with a tentative D call TRBD2 (5 bases). Germline lookup yields CDR1 MNHEY and CDR2 SVGAGI. The CDR3 is 13 amino acids. Between the trimmed V and J ends, which lost 7 bases and 4 bases, there was a span of 13 bases. The CDR3 loop is CASNGGPRETQYF. CDR3 bases: TGTGCCAGCAATGGAGGACCACGAGAGACCCAGTACTTC.

This clone has just one count. The chain combines TRBV6-4 with TRBJ2-6, with D possibly TRBD1 on 6 matching bases. The CDR3 length is 19 residues. V shed 6 bases and J shed 0 bases, with 21 bases lying between them. Germline CDR1 is MRHNA and CDR2 is SNTAGT. The DNA of the CDR3 is TGTGCCAGCAGCGTTTCGGGTCCAGGGGTGGGCTCTGGGGCCAACGTCCTGACTTTC. This codes for CASSVSGPGVGSGANVLTF.

Here the CDR3 reads CASRGSGMGTYEQYF. The CDR3 DNA follows: TGTGCCAGCAGGGGGTCGGGGATGGGGACCTACGAGCAGTACTTC. The chain combines TRBV6-5 with TRBJ2-7, with D maybe TRBD2 (5 bases). V was cut by 6 bases and J by 2 bases, with 17 bases left in between. In germline, CDR1 is MNHEY, CDR2 SVGAGI. The CDR3 is 15 residues long.

DNA for the CDR3: TGTGCCAGCAGTTACCGGCAGGGGTACACTGAAGCTTTCTTT. This sequence encodes CASSYRQGYTEAFF. The J gene is TRBJ1-1, the V gene TRBV6-5; possibly TRBD1 for D (6 bases). Germline values: CDR1 MNHEY, CDR2 SVGAGI. The CDR3 length is 14 residues. The V and J ends lost 2 bases and 3 bases respectively, with 10 bases between them.